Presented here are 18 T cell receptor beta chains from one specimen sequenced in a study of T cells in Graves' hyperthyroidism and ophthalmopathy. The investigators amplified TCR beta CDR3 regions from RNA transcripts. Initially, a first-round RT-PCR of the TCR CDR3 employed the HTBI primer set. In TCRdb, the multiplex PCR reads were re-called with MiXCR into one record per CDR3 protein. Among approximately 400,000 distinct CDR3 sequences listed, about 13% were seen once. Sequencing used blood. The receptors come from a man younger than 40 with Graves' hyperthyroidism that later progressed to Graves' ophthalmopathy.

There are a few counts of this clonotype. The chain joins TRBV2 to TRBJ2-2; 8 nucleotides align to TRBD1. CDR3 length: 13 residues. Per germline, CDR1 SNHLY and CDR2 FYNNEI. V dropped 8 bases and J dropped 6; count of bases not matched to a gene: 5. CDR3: CASGRTGSGELFF. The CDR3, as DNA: TGTGCCAGCGGAAGGACAGGGTCCGGGGAGCTGTTTTTT.

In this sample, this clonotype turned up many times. CDR3 sequence (DNA): TGCAGTGCTCGCCCCGGGGGCGCTGGTGGCTACACCTTC. Residues: CSARPGGAGGYTF. J is TRBJ1-2 and V is TRBV20-1; TRBD1 might be the D (6 bases). The V gene's germline CDR1 is DFQATT and CDR2 SNEGSKA (reference sequence). Trimming removed 5 bases at V and 7 bases at J, with 17 bases between. The CDR3 runs 13 residues.

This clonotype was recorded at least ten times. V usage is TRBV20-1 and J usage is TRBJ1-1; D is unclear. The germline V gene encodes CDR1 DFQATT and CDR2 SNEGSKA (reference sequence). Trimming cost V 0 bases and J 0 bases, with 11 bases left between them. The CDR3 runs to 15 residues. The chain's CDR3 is CSAREDGHLNTEAFF. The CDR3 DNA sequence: TGCAGTGCTAGAGAGGACGGTCATCTGAACACTGAAGCTTTCTTT.

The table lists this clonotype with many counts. CDR3 loop: CASSITTGAYEQYF. In nucleotides, the CDR3 is TGTGCCAGCAGTATCACGACAGGGGCCTACGAGCAGTACTTC. This chain connects TRBV28 to TRBJ2-7; TRBD1 matches 8 bases. After removal of 5 bases from V and 2 bases from J, the junction contained 5 bases not matched to a gene. The CDR3 spans 14 residues. The germline CDR1 and CDR2 sequences are MDHEN and SYDVKM.

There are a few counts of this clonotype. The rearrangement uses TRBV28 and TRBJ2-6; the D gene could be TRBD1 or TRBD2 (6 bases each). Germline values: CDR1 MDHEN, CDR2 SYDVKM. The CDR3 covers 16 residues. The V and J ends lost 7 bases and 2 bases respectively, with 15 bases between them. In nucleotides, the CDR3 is TGTGCCAGCACCCAAAGGGGGGTTGCTGGGGCCAACGTCCTGACTTTC. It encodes CASTQRGVAGANVLTF.

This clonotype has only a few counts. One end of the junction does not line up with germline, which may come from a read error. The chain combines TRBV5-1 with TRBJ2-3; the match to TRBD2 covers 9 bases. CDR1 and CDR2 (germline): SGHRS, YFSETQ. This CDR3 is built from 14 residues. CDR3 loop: CAGSLTSGSDTQYF. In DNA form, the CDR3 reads TGCGCCGGCAGCTTAACTAGCGGGTCGGATACGCAGTATTTT.

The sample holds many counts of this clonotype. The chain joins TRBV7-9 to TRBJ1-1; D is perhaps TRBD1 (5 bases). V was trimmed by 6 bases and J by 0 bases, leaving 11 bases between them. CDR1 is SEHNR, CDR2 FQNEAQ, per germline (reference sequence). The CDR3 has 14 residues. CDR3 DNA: TGTGCCAGCAGGGACCAACAGGTGAACACTGAAGCTTTCTTT. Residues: CASRDQQVNTEAFF.

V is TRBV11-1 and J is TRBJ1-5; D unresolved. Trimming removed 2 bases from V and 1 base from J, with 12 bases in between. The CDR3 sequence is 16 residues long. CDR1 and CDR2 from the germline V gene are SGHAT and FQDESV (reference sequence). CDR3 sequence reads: CASSLNLGKSNQPQHF. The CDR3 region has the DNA TGTGCCAGCAGCTTAAATCTCGGTAAGAGCAATCAGCCCCAGCATTTT. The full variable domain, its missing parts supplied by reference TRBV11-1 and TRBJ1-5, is EAEVAQSPRYKITEKSQAVAFWCDPISGHATLYWYRQILGQGPELLVQFQDESVVDDSQLPKDRFSAERLKGVDSTLKIQPAELGDSAMYLCASSLNLGKSNQPQHFGDGTRLSIL.

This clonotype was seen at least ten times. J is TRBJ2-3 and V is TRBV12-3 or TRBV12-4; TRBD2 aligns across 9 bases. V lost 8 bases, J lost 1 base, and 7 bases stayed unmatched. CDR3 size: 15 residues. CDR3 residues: CASSPRTSGTDTQYF. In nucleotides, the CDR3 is TGTGCCAGCTCACCGAGGACTAGCGGCACAGATACGCAGTATTTT.

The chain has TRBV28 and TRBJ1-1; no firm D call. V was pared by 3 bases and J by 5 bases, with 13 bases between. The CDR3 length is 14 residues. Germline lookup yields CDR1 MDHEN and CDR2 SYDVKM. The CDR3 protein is CASSLPGRKTEAFF. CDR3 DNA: TGTGCCAGCAGTTTGCCCGGACGGAAAACTGAAGCTTTCTTT. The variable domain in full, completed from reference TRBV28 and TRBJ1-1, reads DVKVTQSSRYLVKRTGEKVFLECVQDMDHENMFWYRQDPGLGLRLIYFSYDVKMKEKGDIPEGYSVSREKKERFSLILESASTNQTSMYLCASSLPGRKTEAFFGQGTRLTVV.

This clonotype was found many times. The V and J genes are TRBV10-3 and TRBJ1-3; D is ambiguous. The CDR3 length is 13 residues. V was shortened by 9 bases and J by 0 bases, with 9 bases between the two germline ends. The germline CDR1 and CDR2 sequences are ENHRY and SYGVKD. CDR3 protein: CAIQARSGNTIYF. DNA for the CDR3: TGTGCCATACAAGCCCGCTCTGGAAACACCATATATTTT.

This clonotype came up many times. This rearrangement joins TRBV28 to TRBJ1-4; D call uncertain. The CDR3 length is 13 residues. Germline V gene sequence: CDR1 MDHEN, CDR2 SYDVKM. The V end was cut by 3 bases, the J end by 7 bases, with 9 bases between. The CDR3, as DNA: TGTGCCAGCAGTTTTCGGCTTTTTGAAAAACTGTTTTTT. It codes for CASSFRLFEKLFF.

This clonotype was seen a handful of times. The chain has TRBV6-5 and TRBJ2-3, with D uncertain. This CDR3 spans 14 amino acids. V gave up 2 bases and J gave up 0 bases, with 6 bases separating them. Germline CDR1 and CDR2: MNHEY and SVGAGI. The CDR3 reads CASSYLDSTDTQYF. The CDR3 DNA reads TGTGCCAGCAGTTACCTAGACAGCACAGATACGCAGTATTTT.

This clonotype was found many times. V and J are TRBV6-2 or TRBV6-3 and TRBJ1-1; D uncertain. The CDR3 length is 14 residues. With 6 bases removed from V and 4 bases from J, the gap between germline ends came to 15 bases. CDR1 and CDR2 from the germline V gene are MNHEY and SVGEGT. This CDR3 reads CASRPAVSGTEAFF. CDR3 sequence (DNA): TGTGCCAGCAGGCCGGCGGTGTCAGGCACTGAAGCTTTCTTT.

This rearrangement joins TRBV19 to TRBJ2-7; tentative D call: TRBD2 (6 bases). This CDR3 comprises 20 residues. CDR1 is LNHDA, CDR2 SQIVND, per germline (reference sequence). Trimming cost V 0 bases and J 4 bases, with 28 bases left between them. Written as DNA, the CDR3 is TGTGCCAGTAGTATAGATGTGGCAGGGAGGTCGAAACCCTTCCCTTACGAGCAGTACTTC. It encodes CASSIDVAGRSKPFPYEQYF.

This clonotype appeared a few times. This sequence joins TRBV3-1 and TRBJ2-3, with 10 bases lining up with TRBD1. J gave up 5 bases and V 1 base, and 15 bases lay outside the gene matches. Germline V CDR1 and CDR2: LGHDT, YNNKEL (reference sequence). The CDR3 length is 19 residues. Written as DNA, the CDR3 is TGTGCCAGCAGCCAAGGTCCTTACGTCGGGACAGGGGTGGGAGATACGCAGTATTTT. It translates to CASSQGPYVGTGVGDTQYF.

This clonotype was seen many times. The CDR3 bases are TGTGCCAGCAGCTTAGGCCTAGCGGGGGCGACAGATACGCAGTATTTT. It is translated as CASSLGLAGATDTQYF. V gene TRBV7-2 combines with J gene TRBJ2-3; TRBD2 agrees at 10 bases. The CDR3 is 16 amino acids. J was trimmed by 3 bases and V by 1 base; bases with no gene match: 4. Germline V gene data show CDR1 as SGHTA and CDR2 as FQGNSA.

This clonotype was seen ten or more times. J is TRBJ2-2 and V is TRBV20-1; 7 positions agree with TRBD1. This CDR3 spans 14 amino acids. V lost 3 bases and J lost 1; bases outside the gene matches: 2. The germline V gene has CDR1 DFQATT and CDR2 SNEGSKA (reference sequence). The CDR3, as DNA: TGCAGTGCTAGGACAGGGCGGAACACCGGGGAGCTGTTTTTT. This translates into CSARTGRNTGELFF.